This TCR beta chain derives from a study of blood T cells in healthy people across ages. Study as a whole: Per every two T cells, about one barcoded beta molecule was captured by template switching.

With a J-beta primer mix and a sample-barcoded 5' primer, a second PCR ran about 7 to 12 cycles. Each cDNA molecule was tagged by a template-switch adaptor that had 12 random nucleotides. MiXCR, run by TCRdb on the 5' RACE reads, gives a single entry per CDR3 protein. The table shows about 580,000 distinct CDR3 sequences, with around 48% occurring only once. Trimming took 0 bases from V and 13 from J, leaving 15 bases between them. The CDR3 contains 13 residues. Germline loops: CDR1 MNHNY, CDR2 SVGAGI (reference sequence). This clonotype was picked up a small number of times. The genes are TRBV6-6 and TRBJ1-2; no firm D call. Material: blood. This sequence was found in a man older than 75 in good health. CDR3 loop: CASSYSTRPLCTF. CDR3 sequence (DNA): TGTGCCAGCAGTTACTCTACACGGCCTCTCTGCACCTTC.